Listed below are T cell receptor beta chains from one sample, sequenced in a study of blood T cell repertoires in COVID-19. Sequencing used immunoSEQ multiplex PCR; TCRdb keeps in-frame clones, though not all of them. The sample consists of approximately 200,000 clones, about 90% of them appearing once. The material sequenced was peripheral blood. These receptors were collected from a man younger than 40 with COVID-19, enrolled during active disease. The conserved cysteine and the conserved F or W are not part of the CDR3 here. Each record gives: CDR3 protein, V gene, J gene.

ASSLADRDEKLF	TRBV5-6	TRBJ1-4
ASTRQGATEAF	TRBV6-6	TRBJ1-1
ASSSRTHWNTEAF	TRBV19	TRBJ1-1
ASSLGVGVPLH	TRBV11-2	TRBJ1-6
ASSDFEKGGTGELF	TRBV9	TRBJ2-2
ASSITGTGRNEQF	TRBV7-3	TRBJ2-1
ASSLGTYTGELF	TRBV5-1	TRBJ2-2
ASSQGTGGPSYGYT	TRBV4-1	TRBJ1-2
ASSQGSRGSYNEQF	TRBV4-1	TRBJ2-1
ASSLAGVNEQY	TRBV7-2	TRBJ2-7
ASSLGGSGF	TRBV11-2	TRBJ2-1
ASSWTQGGNEQY	TRBV7-9	TRBJ2-7
STQGINTEAF	TRBV29-1	TRBJ1-1
ASSERGTGELF	TRBV25-1	TRBJ2-2
ASSFLSGSLSYEQY	TRBV28	TRBJ2-7
ASSGWTAERNNEQF	TRBV9	TRBJ2-1
ASRDGLNTGELF	TRBV6-5	TRBJ2-2
ASSQDLAGAGYGYT	TRBV4-3	TRBJ1-2
SVEVPTGGVYEQY	TRBV29-1	TRBJ2-7
ASSLRAGGANTGELF	TRBV7-3	TRBJ2-2
ASTRGGLNSYEQY	TRBV5-1	TRBJ2-7
ASSVSAGVPYNEQF	TRBV9	TRBJ2-1
SARDGLALH	TRBV20-1	TRBJ1-6
ASSPGLAGADYQETQY	TRBV18	TRBJ2-5
ASSLKQPAYEQY	TRBV27	TRBJ2-7
ASSLAGTGGDEQY	TRBV7-9	TRBJ2-7
ARSLWRTAEAF	TRBV5-3	TRBJ1-1
ASTEKGGVNSPLH	TRBV2	TRBJ1-6
ASSQEWRRVTRKNTEAF	TRBV4-1	TRBJ1-1
AIKVDRFGANVLT	TRBV10-3	TRBJ2-6
AWVPGTSGRVVTGELF	TRBV30	TRBJ2-2
ASSFGLSGNEQF	TRBV7-6	TRBJ2-1
ASSLSTGTYNEQF	TRBV4-1	TRBJ2-1
ASSFGLAGGLYEQY	TRBV5-1	TRBJ2-7
ASRRTGGTEAF	TRBV19	TRBJ1-1